The rows below give T cell receptor beta chains drawn from one sample of a study of memory CD4+ T cells and cytomegalovirus serostatus. TCRdb's copy holds only in-frame clones and misses some; the assay was immunoSEQ multiplex PCR. The sample consists of about 40,000 clones, around 72% of them appearing once. Sequencing used memory CD4+ T cells from blood. Source of these receptors: an adult in good health and CMV-seronegative. The CDR3 runs from the conserved cysteine through the conserved F or W. Fields, in order: J gene, V gene, D gene, clone size, CDR3 DNA, CDR3 protein. The D gene is left open where the match is weak. Only some rows state a clone size, as once, few, many or a class for expanded clones.

TRBJ1-1 TRBV19 - - TGTGCCAGTAATCGGGGTGGTGCTTTCTTT CASNRGGAFF
TRBJ1-1 TRBV6-1 - - TGTGCCAGCAGGGAGCGGAACACTGAAGCTTTCTTT CASRERNTEAFF
TRBJ2-2 TRBV18 - - TGTGCCAGCTCACCACGGCAACACACCGGGGAGCTGTTTTTT CASSPRQHTGELFF
TRBJ1-5 TRBV6-1 TRBD1 - TGTGCCAGCAGATCATCCGGGACAGTCAATCAGCCCCAGCATTTT CASRSSGTVNQPQHF
TRBJ1-1 TRBV30 - few TGTGCCTGGGACGGGGGGGCGAACACTGAAGCTTTCTTT CAWDGGANTEAFF
TRBJ1-1 TRBV6-5 - - TGTGCCAGCAGTTACTCAGGGAAAACTGAAGCTTTCTTT CASSYSGKTEAFF
TRBJ2-7 TRBV6-6 TRBD1 few TGTGCCAGCAACAGGGACAGGGGGTGGCACGAGCAGTACTTC CASNRDRGWHEQYF
TRBJ2-6 TRBV6-1 - - TGTGGGACTACGATCTCTGGGGCCAACGTCCTGACTTTC CGTTISGANVLTF
TRBJ1-2 TRBV5-4 - - TGTGCCAGCAGCCATGTCGGACAGTATGGCTACACCTTC CASSHVGQYGYTF
TRBJ1-1 TRBV5-1 - - TGCGCCAGCAGCCGACAGGAGAACACTGAAGCTTTCTTT CASSRQENTEAFF
TRBJ1-4 TRBV2 - - TGTGCCAGCACCCCTGCCCGGGCGCGTACTAATGAAAAACTGTTTTTT CASTPARARTNEKLFF
TRBJ1-2 TRBV7-2 TRBD1 - TGTGCCAGCAGCCCATACAGGGGAGGGGATGGCCACACCTTC CASSPYRGGDGHTF
TRBJ2-1 TRBV15 TRBD2 - TGTGCCACCAGAACCCGGGGGGATTACAATGAGCAGTTCTTC CATRTRGDYNEQFF
TRBJ2-5 TRBV7-9 TRBD2 - TGTGCCAGCAGCTTTCGGCTAGCGGGGGACATCCAAGAGACCCAGTACTTC CASSFRLAGDIQETQYF
TRBJ1-6 TRBV5-1 TRBD1 once TGCGCCAGCAGGAGGACAGGCGCTTATAATTCACCCCTCCACTTT CASRRTGAYNSPLHF
TRBJ2-2 TRBV10-3 TRBD1 - TGTGCCATCGCTTCTGAAAACCGGGACAGAACGAACACCGGGGAGCTGTTTTTT CAIASENRDRTNTGELFF
TRBJ1-1 TRBV19 - - TGTGCCAGTAGTATAGTGGGACCTAACGGGGCCAACACTGAAGCTTTCTTT CASSIVGPNGANTEAFF
TRBJ1-1 TRBV6-1 - few TGTGCCAGCAGTGAAGTTAGAGGGTTGACAGCTTTCTTT CASSEVRGLTAFF
TRBJ2-7 TRBV29-1 - - TGCAGCGTCAGATACAGGACAGACGAGCAGTACTTC CSVRYRTDEQYF
TRBJ1-3 TRBV30 - - TGTGCCTGGAGTGTGCGCTCGGGAAACACCATATATTTT CAWSVRSGNTIYF
TRBJ2-3 TRBV7-8 TRBD1 - TGTGCCAGCAGCCCCCAACGGACAGGCTTTCGCACAGATACGCAGTATTTT CASSPQRTGFRTDTQYF
TRBJ1-6 TRBV6-6 - - TGTGCCGTACAAGGACTTCCCTATAATTCACCCCTCCACTTT CAVQGLPYNSPLHF
TRBJ1-1 TRBV2 - - TGTGCCAGCCGCGGGGACATGAACACTGAAGCTTTCTTT CASRGDMNTEAFF
TRBJ1-2 TRBV28 TRBD1 - TGTGCCAGCAGACTAACAGGGGGCGGCTATGGCTACACCTTC CASRLTGGGYGYTF
TRBJ1-2 TRBV6-1 TRBD1 - TGTGCCAGCATAATCCGGGACAGGGAGCTCTATGGCTACACCTTC CASIIRDRELYGYTF
TRBJ1-1 TRBV28 TRBD1 - TGTGCCAGCGCTCAGGGGGGCCGGGACGCTGAAGCTTTCTTT CASAQGGRDAEAFF
TRBJ1-4 TRBV5-8 - once TGTGCCAGCAGCTTTAGACAGGAGCTCGCAACTAATGAAAAACTGTTTTTT CASSFRQELATNEKLFF
TRBJ1-6 TRBV6-4 - few TGTGCCAGCAGTGACAGGATGGGTTCACCCCTCCACTTT CASSDRMGSPLHF
TRBJ2-1 TRBV7-6 - - TGTGCCAGCAGCTCCGAGAATGAGCAGTTCTTC CASSSENEQFF
TRBJ2-7 TRBV19 TRBD1 - TGTGCCAGTAGTACCGGGACAGGGTTCGAGCAGTACTTC CASSTGTGFEQYF
TRBJ2-1 TRBV2 - - TGTGCCAGCAGTGAAGCAGACTACGGCAATGAGCAGTTCTTC CASSEADYGNEQFF